This T cell receptor beta chain is drawn from a study of blood T cell repertoires in COVID-19. The repertoire was sequenced with immunoSEQ multiplex PCR; TCRdb's copy has only in-frame clones and lacks some. The sample lists 250,000 to 300,000 clones, 84% seen once, with around 3.9% in the top ten. Germline V lookup: CDR1 SGHAT, CDR2 FQNNGV. Deletions cut 2 bases from V and 8 bases from J, with 10 bases between. This CDR3 has 13 residues. The chain employs TRBV11-2 and TRBJ2-1, with D perhaps TRBD1 (6 bases). The sequence was collected from a man aged 30 to 45 with acute COVID-19. The material sequenced was PBMCs or T cells enriched from blood (not recorded which). The CDR3 nucleotides read TGTGCCAGCAGCTTAAATAAGGGGGATGAGCAGTTCTTC. Translating it yields CASSLNKGDEQFF.